This paragraph covers one TCR beta chain sequence. Researchers used genomic DNA as the template to profile TCR beta VDJ and CDR3. One entry per CDR3 protein, called by TCRdb with MiXCR from the reads. The profile covers some 120,000 distinct CDR3 sequences, with around 46% appearing a single time and 2% to 3% taken by the ten largest. The V gene's germline CDR1 is DFQATT and CDR2 SNEGSKA (reference sequence). The CDR3 runs 13 residues. Trimming removed 3 bases at V and 1 base at J, with 8 bases between. The data originate from a study of CD8+CD57+ T cells in acquired aplastic anemia. The specimen sequenced was sorted CD4+, CD8+, or CD8+CD57+ T cells (not recorded which) from PBMCs. The genes are TRBV20-1 and TRBJ2-3; D is uncertain. This TCR was sampled from a human donor in good health, serving as a control. In nucleotides, the CDR3 is TGCAGTGCTAGTTTAACGGGCACAGATACGCAGTATTTT. It yields the protein CSASLTGTDTQYF.